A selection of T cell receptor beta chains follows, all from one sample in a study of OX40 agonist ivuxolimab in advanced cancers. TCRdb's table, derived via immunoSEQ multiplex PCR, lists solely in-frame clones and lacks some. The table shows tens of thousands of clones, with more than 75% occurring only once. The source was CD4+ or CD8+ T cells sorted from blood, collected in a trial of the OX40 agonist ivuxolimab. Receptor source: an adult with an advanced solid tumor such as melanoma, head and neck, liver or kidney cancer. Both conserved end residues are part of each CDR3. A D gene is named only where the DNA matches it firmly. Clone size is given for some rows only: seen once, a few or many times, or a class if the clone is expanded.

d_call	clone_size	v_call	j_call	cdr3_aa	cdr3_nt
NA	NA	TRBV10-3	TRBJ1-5	CAISADSNQPQHF	TGTGCCATCAGTGCGGATAGCAATCAGCCCCAGCATTTT
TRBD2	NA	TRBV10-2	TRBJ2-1	CASTLAGNYNEQFF	TGCGCCAGCACCTTAGCGGGGAACTACAATGAGCAGTTCTTC
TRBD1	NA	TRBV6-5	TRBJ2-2	CASRGQGFPGELFF	TGTGCCAGCAGAGGACAGGGGTTCCCCGGGGAGCTGTTTTTT
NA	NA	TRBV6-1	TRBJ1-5	CASSEGPGQPQHF	TGTGCCAGCAGTGAGGGACCTGGGCAGCCCCAGCATTTT
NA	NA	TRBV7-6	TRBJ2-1	CASSPDSYNEQFF	TGTGCCAGCAGCCCCGACAGTTACAATGAGCAGTTCTTC
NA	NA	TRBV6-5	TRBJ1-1	CASLSDPRTEAFF	TGTGCCAGTCTCAGCGATCCGAGGACTGAAGCTTTCTTT
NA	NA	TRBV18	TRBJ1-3	CASSPRGAFGNTIYF	TGTGCCAGCTCACCGAGGGGCGCATTTGGAAACACCATATATTTT
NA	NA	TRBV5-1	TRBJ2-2	CTSSFGRRNTGELFF	TGCACCAGCAGCTTTGGGAGACGGAACACCGGGGAGCTGTTTTTT
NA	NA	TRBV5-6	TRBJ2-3	CASSWGPDTQYF	TGTGCCAGCAGCTGGGGACCAGATACGCAGTATTTT
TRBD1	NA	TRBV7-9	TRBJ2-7	CASRRGQAGEQYF	TGTGCCAGCAGAAGGGGACAGGCCGGCGAGCAGTACTTC
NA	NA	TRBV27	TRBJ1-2	CASSPRREYGYTF	TGTGCCAGCAGTCCCAGACGGGAGTATGGCTACACCTTC
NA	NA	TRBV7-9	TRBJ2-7	CASSLDGGGPYEQYF	TGTGCCAGCAGCTTAGATGGGGGAGGCCCCTACGAGCAGTACTTC
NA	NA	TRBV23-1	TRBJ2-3	CASTSYRVKTDTQYF	TGCGCCAGCACCTCGTACAGGGTGAAGACAGATACGCAGTATTTT
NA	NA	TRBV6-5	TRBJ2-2	CASSYRRANTGELFF	TGTGCCAGCAGTTACAGGCGGGCGAACACCGGGGAGCTGTTTTTT
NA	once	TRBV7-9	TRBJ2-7	CASSWTPYEQYF	TGTGCCAGCAGCTGGACTCCCTACGAGCAGTACTTC
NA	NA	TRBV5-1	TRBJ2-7	CASSTGPNEQYF	TGCGCCAGCAGCACCGGACCGAACGAGCAGTACTTC
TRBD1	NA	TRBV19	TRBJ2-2	CASSIQSRTGNTGELFF	TGTGCCAGTAGTATTCAATCTAGGACAGGAAACACCGGGGAGCTGTTTTTT
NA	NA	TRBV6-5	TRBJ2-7	CASSSIGFGYEQYF	TGTGCCAGCAGTTCTATTGGATTTGGCTACGAGCAGTACTTC
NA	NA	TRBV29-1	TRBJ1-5	CSVSAGSASPQHF	TGCAGCGTTTCCGCCGGGAGCGCATCTCCCCAGCATTTT
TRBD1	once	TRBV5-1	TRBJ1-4	CASSLGGQGDEKLFF	TGCGCCAGCAGCTTGGGGGGACAGGGAGATGAAAAACTGTTTTTT
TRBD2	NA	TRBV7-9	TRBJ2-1	CASRGERDFYNEQFF	TGTGCCAGCAGAGGGGAGCGGGATTTCTACAATGAGCAGTTCTTC
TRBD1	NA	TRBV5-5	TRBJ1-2	CASSVTGTDYGYTF	TGTGCCAGCAGCGTCACTGGGACAGACTATGGCTACACCTTC
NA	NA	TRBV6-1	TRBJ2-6	CASSEGAGWSGANVLTF	TGTGCCAGCAGTGAAGGGGCAGGGTGGTCTGGGGCCAACGTCCTGACTTTC
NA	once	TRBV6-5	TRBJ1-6	CASSYGQGNSPLHF	TGTGCCAGCAGTTACGGGCAGGGGAATTCACCCCTCCACTTT
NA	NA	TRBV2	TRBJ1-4	CASSRNSRSTNEKLFF	TGTGCCAGCAGTCGGAACAGCCGTTCAACTAATGAAAAACTGTTTTTT
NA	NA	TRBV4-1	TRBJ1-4	CASSQEGTITNEKLFF	TGCGCCAGCAGCCAAGAAGGGACTATAACTAATGAAAAACTGTTTTTT
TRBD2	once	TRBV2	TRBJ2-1	CASTGLAGVSEQFF	TGTGCCAGCACCGGACTAGCGGGAGTTTCAGAGCAGTTCTTC
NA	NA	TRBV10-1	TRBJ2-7	CASSESGTPSEQYF	TGCGCCAGCAGTGAGTCCGGGACCCCCTCTGAGCAGTACTTC
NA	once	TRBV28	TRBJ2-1	CASNAGSYNEQFF	TGTGCCAGCAATGCCGGATCCTACAATGAGCAGTTCTTC
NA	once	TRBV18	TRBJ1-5	CASSPSGLGDQPQHF	TGTGCCAGCTCACCAAGTGGACTCGGAGATCAGCCCCAGCATTTT
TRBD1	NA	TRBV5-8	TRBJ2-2	CASSFGGQAPGANTGELFF	TGTGCCAGCAGCTTCGGGGGACAGGCGCCAGGGGCGAACACCGGGGAGCTGTTTTTT
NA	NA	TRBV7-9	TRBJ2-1	CASGLGVYEQFF	TGTGCCAGCGGACTGGGGGTTTATGAGCAGTTCTTC
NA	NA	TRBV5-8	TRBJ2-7	CASSLRGVSYEQYF	TGTGCCAGCAGCTTGAGGGGGGTCTCCTACGAGCAGTACTTC
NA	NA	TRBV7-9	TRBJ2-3	CASSLVRGDTQYF	TGTGCCAGCAGCTTAGTCAGGGGAGATACGCAGTATTTT
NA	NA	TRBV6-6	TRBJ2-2	CASRGTGELFF	TGTGCCAGCCGCGGGACCGGGGAGCTGTTTTTT